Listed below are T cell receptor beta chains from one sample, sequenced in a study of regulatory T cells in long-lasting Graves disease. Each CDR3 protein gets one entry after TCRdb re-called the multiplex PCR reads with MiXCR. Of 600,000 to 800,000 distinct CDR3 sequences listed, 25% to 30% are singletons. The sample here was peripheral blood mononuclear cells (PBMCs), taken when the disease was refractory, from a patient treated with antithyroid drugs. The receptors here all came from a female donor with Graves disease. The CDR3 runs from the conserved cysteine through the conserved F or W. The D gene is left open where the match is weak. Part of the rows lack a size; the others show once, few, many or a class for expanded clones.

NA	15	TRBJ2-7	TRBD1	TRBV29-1	CSVNGVGQGLYEQYF	TGCAGCGTTAATGGGGTGGGACAGGGCCTCTACGAGCAGTACTTC
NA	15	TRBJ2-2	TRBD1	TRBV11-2	CASSLTGANPAELFF	TGTGCCAGCAGCTTGACAGGGGCCAATCCCGCGGAGCTGTTTTTT
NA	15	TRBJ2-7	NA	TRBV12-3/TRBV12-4	CASNPRLVSSYEQYF	TGTGCCAGCAACCCCCGACTCGTGAGCTCCTACGAGCAGTACTTC
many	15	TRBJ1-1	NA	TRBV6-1	CASSEAHNINTEAFF	TGTGCCAGCAGTGAAGCCCATAACATAAACACTGAAGCTTTCTTT
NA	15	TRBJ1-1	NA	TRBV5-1	CASSLDTGAINGAFF	TGCGCCAGCAGCTTGGATACCGGAGCTATAAACGGGGCTTTCTTT
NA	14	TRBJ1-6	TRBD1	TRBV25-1	CASRIGGAYSPLHF	TGTGCCAGCAGGATAGGGGGCGCGTATTCACCCCTCCACTTT
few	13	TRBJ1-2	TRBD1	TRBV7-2	CASSTQGAPGYTF	TGTGCCAGCAGCACACAGGGGGCGCCTGGCTACACCTTC
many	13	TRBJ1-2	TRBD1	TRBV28	CASLRDRNYGYTF	TGTGCCAGCCTCCGGGACAGAAACTATGGCTACACCTTC
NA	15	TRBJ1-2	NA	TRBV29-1	CSVEGLDGAAYGYTF	TGCAGCGTTGAAGGACTGGATGGGGCTGCCTATGGCTACACCTTC
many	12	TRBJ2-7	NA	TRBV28	CASSLSHYEQYF	TGTGCCAGCAGTTTGTCGCACTACGAGCAGTACTTC
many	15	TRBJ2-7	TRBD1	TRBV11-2	CASSQRDRGRYEQYF	TGTGCCAGCAGCCAAAGGGACAGGGGGCGCTACGAGCAGTACTTC
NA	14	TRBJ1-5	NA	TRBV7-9	CASSLEGRGQPQHF	TGTGCCAGCAGCTTAGAAGGGAGAGGCCAGCCCCAGCATTTT
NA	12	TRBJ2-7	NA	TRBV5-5	CASSPGFGEQYF	TGTGCCAGCAGCCCCGGTTTTGGAGAGCAGTACTTC
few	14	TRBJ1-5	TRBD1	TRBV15	CATSRDTGVQPQHF	TGTGCCACCAGCAGAGACACAGGGGTTCAGCCCCAGCATTTT
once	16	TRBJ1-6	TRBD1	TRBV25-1	CASSVSQGNYNSPLHF	TGTGCCAGCAGTGTCTCACAGGGGAACTATAATTCACCCCTCCACTTT